This T cell receptor beta chain was retrieved from a study of spatial heterogeneity in lung cancer. About the study: Every unique TCR and UMI combination, on average, appeared more than ten times in raw reads. General observations from the study: Detection of ubiquitous tumor TCRs in blood was higher at resection than follow-up.

This CDR3 region has 13 residues. Germline V CDR1 and CDR2: SGHRS, YFSETQ. V was trimmed by 5 bases and J by 0 bases, leaving 9 bases between them. This clonotype was seen ten or more times. The antigen is unknown. Time point denoted: sample taken at primary tumor resection. The authors sequenced whole RNA from tumor, nontumor lung or frozen PBMC without sorting. The donor population consisted of approximately 70 patients with untreated, early-stage non-small cell lung cancer. The study tagged each TCR cDNA molecule with a unique molecular identifier. TCRdb re-derived calls from the 5' RACE reads in MiXCR, one entry per CDR3 protein. The table has around 75,000 distinct CDR3 sequences, more than 10% seen once.

The rearrangement uses TRBV5-1 and TRBJ2-7; D is possibly TRBD1 (5 bases). The source material was PBMCs, sampled at surgery. This TCR was sampled from a male donor with early-stage non-small cell lung cancer. As DNA, the CDR3 is TGCGCCAGCAGAGGGGAAAGCTCCTACGAGCAGTACTTC. It specifies CASRGESSYEQYF.